This TCR beta chain stems from a study of beta chain features in type 1 diabetes. Whole-study results and caveats: Patients and controls would be equally affected if PCR favored shorter templates.

The V end lost 5 bases, the J end lost 0 bases, and 11 bases lay between the germline ends. The CDR3 loop spans 15 amino acids. The germline V gene encodes CDR1 SGHVS and CDR2 FQNEAQ. The whole isolated RNA underwent reverse transcription, so sequencing captured expressed TCRB transcripts. Assay: immunoSEQ multiplex PCR; the TCRdb copy retains only in-frame clones and omits some. The sample has around 140,000 clones, 8.5% to 12% seen once. This clone was picked up a small number of times. Its antigen is as yet unknown. The sample was naive CD4+ T cells from blood. This clonotype was sampled from a man aged 18-30 years in good health. The chain uses TRBV7-8 and TRBJ1-5; D uncertain. The CDR3 DNA is TGTGCCAGCAGCCCCGAGGCGGGTAGCAATCAGCCCCAGCATTTT. Translating gives CASSPEAGSNQPQHF.